This TCR beta chain was retrieved from a study of cytomegalovirus exposure and HLA in healthy donors. This table comes from immunoSEQ multiplex PCR, and its TCRdb copy is limited to in-frame clones, with some not included. The table has some 54,000 clones, 75% to 95% seen once. V was pared by 4 bases and J by 0 bases, with 15 bases between. Germline V CDR1 and CDR2: MNHNS, SASEGT. The CDR3 is 17 amino acids. The V and J genes are TRBV6-1 and TRBJ1-4; D may be TRBD1 (5 bases). This TCR was sampled from a man aged 18 to 29 in good health and CMV-seronegative. The specimen sequenced was PBMCs. The CDR3 loop reads CASSGPDSHATNEKLFF. As DNA, the CDR3 is TGTGCCAGCAGTGGCCCTGACAGTCATGCAACTAATGAAAAACTGTTTTTT.